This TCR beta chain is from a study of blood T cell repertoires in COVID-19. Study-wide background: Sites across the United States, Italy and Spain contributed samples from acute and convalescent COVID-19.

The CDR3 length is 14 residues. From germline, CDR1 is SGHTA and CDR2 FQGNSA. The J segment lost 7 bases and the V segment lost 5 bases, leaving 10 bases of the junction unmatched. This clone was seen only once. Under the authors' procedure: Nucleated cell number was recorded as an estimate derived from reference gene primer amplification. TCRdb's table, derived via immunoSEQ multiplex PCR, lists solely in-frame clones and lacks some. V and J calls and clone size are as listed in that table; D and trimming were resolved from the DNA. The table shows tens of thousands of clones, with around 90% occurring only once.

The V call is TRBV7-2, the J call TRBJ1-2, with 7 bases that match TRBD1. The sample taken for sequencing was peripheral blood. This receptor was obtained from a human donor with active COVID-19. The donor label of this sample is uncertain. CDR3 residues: CASSNGQDSSGYTF. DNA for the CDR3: TGTGCCAGCAGCAACGGACAGGATTCTTCTGGCTACACCTTC.